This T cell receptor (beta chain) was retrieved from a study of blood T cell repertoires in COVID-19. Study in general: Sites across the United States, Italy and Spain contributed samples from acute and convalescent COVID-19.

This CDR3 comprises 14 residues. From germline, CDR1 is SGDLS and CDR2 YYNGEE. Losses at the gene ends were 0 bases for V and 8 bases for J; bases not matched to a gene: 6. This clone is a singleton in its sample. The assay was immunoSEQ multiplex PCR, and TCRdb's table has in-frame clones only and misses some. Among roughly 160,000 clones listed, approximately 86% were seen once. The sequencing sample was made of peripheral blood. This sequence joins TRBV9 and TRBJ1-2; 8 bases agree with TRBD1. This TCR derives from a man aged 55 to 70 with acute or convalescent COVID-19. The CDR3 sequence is CASSVGQGKQGYTF. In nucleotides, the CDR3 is TGTGCCAGCAGCGTAGGACAGGGGAAGCAGGGCTACACCTTC.